This T cell receptor beta chain appears in the sequencing data of a study of Graves' ophthalmopathy and Graves' hyperthyroidism. Amplified material comprised TCR beta CDR3 regions derived from RNA transcripts. In the first round, RT-PCR was carried out with HTBI primers, and a multiplex PCR formed the second round. TCRdb passed the multiplex PCR reads through MiXCR, listing each CDR3 protein once. There are 210,000 or so distinct CDR3 sequences in the sample; 25% to 30% occur only once, and 8.5% to 9.5% lies in the top ten. This clonotype was observed many times. What it binds is not known. The CDR3 is made up of 14 amino acids. Trimming shortened V by 0 bases and J by 1 base, and 7 bases separated the two germline ends. Per the germline V gene, CDR1 is SGHRS and CDR2 is YFSETQ. Exclusion covered patients with other autoimmune diseases or uncontrolled infections (as well as pregnancy or lactation). Clinicians made diagnoses from clinical symptoms, serum thyroxine, TRAb, thyroid ultrasound and orbital computed tomography.

Study results and caveats: A majority of expanded thyroid clonotypes exceeding 0.001 frequency were likewise present in blood.

The chain uses TRBV5-1 and TRBJ2-5; no firm D call. The sequence was obtained from a man in his fifties with Graves' ophthalmopathy. Sequenced sample: peripheral blood. CDR3: CASSLGQSQETQYF. CDR3 nucleotides: TGCGCCAGCAGCTTGGGCCAGTCCCAAGAGACCCAGTACTTC.